This T cell receptor (beta chain) is from a study of blood T cells in healthy people across ages. This CDR3 is 15 amino acids long. V lost 3 bases to trimming and J lost 6 bases, with 18 bases between them. This clonotype has ten or more counts. Combining a sample-barcoded 5' primer with a J-beta primer mix, a second PCR ran for 7 to 11 cycles. Each CDR3 protein is one row after TCRdb ran MiXCR on the 5' RACE reads. The profile shows 700,000 to 850,000 distinct CDR3 sequences, under 40% of them singletons. The sequence was obtained from a man in his late teens or twenties in good health. The specimen was blood. V is TRBV12-3 or TRBV12-4 and J is TRBJ2-7; D may match TRBD1 or TRBD2 (5 bases each). CDR3 protein: CASSFSPGTGSEQYF. The CDR3 region has the DNA TGTGCCAGCAGTTTTTCGCCGGGGACGGGAAGCGAGCAGTACTTC.